Below, 26 T cell receptor beta chains from the same sample are listed, as sequenced in a study of blood T cell repertoires in COVID-19. Data came from immunoSEQ multiplex PCR; TCRdb stores just in-frame clones and leaves some out. The data contain approximately 160,000 clones, over 75% of them singletons. The material sequenced was peripheral blood. These receptors came from a man aged 65 to 79 who had recovered from COVID-19.

The rearrangement uses TRBV15 and TRBJ2-3; possible D gene TRBD1, 6 bases. The CDR3 totals 14 residues. V lost 7 bases and J lost 2, with 13 bases in between. The germline V gene encodes CDR1 LNHNV and CDR2 YYDKDF (reference sequence). CDR3: CATKPTGATDTQYF. CDR3 nucleotide sequence: TGTGCCACCAAACCGACAGGAGCCACAGATACGCAGTATTTT.

V usage is TRBV4-3 and J usage is TRBJ2-6; no firm D call. The CDR3 covers 15 residues. The germline gives CDR1 LGHNA, CDR2 YSLEER. Trimming shortened V by 4 bases and J by 2 bases, and 9 bases separated the two germline ends. The CDR3: CASSRTTTGANVLTF. The CDR3 DNA sequence: TGCGCCAGCAGCCGCACGACAACTGGGGCCAACGTCCTGACTTTC.

The chain uses TRBV6-2 or TRBV6-3 and TRBJ2-7; no clear D. The germline gives CDR1 MNHEY, CDR2 SVGEGT. V shed 1 base and J shed 1 base, with 5 bases lying between them. This CDR3 comprises 13 residues. The CDR3 spells CASSYYGSYEQYF. CDR3 DNA sequence: TGTGCCAGCAGTTACTACGGTTCCTACGAGCAGTACTTC.

This clone occurred a few times. V usage is TRBV28 and J usage is TRBJ2-7; tentatively, D is TRBD2 (6 bases). V was cut by 6 bases and J by 1 base, with 16 bases left in between. Per the germline V gene, CDR1 is MDHEN and CDR2 is SYDVKM. The CDR3 totals 15 residues. The CDR3 is CASSRAGTQSYEQYF. The CDR3 DNA follows: TGTGCCAGCAGCCGCGCGGGAACTCAATCCTACGAGCAGTACTTC.

The chain recombines TRBV5-1 with TRBJ2-1; the match to TRBD1 covers 9 bases. This CDR3 comprises 15 residues. Per germline, CDR1 SGHRS and CDR2 YFSETQ. Trimming at V came to 3 bases and at J to 4 bases, leaving 5 bases not matched to a gene. The CDR3 DNA reads as TGCGCCAGCAGCTCTACAGGGGGCATGTACAATGAGCAGTTCTTC. It encodes CASSSTGGMYNEQFF.

The chain carries TRBV18 and TRBJ2-3; 15 nucleotides match TRBD2. This CDR3 has 16 residues. Looked up from germline, CDR1 is KGHSH and CDR2 is LQKENI. J gave up 4 bases and V 4 bases, and 3 bases lay outside the gene matches. As DNA, the CDR3 is TGTGCCAGCTCACTCGGACTAGCGGGAGGGGCAGATACGCAGTATTTT. Its translation is CASSLGLAGGADTQYF.

Worth noting for this clone: Other DNA sequences within the sample encode an identical CDR3. The rearrangement links TRBV7-2 to TRBJ2-2; TRBD2 agrees at 8 bases. CDR1 and CDR2 from the germline V gene are SGHTA and FQGNSA. The CDR3 spans 14 residues. Trimming at V came to 6 bases and at J to 4 bases, leaving 4 bases not matched to a gene. The CDR3 nucleotides read TGTGCCAGCAGGCGACTAGCGAGCACCGGGGAGCTGTTTTTT. Amino acids: CASRRLASTGELFF.

The J gene is TRBJ2-7, the V gene TRBV6-1; no firm D call. Trimming pared 2 bases from V and 7 bases from J, leaving 9 bases between. The CDR3 length is 12 residues. Germline CDR1 reads MNHNS; CDR2 reads SASEGT. DNA of the CDR3: TGTGCCAGCAGTGAACTGAAGCTGGAGCAGTACTTC. Translated: CASSELKLEQYF.

This clone was seen a single time. This chain connects TRBV18 to TRBJ1-2; weak D call: TRBD1 (6 bases). Trimming left V 4 bases short and J 0 bases short, with 12 bases between. CDR3 length: 15 residues. The V gene's germline CDR1 is KGHSH and CDR2 LQKENI. Here the CDR3 reads CASSLRTEANYGYTF. For the CDR3, the DNA is TGTGCCAGCTCACTACGGACAGAGGCTAACTATGGCTACACCTTC.

The V gene is TRBV5-1, the J gene TRBJ2-3; TRBD2 matches 13 bases. The CDR3 contains 16 residues. CDR1 and CDR2 (germline): SGHRS, YFSETQ. V trimming: 3 bases; J trimming: 5 bases; junction bases outside the gene matches: 6. The CDR3, as DNA: TGCGCCAGCAGCTCAACTAGCGGGAGGGCCGGAGATACGCAGTATTTT. Its translation is CASSSTSGRAGDTQYF.

The chain recombines TRBV7-9 with TRBJ2-6; no reliable D call. CDR3 size: 15 residues. V was pared by 3 bases and J by 0 bases, with 6 bases between. The germline gives CDR1 SEHNR, CDR2 FQNEAQ (reference sequence). The CDR3: CASSLGSSGANVLTF. The CDR3 DNA reads as TGTGCCAGCAGCTTGGGCAGCTCTGGGGCCAACGTCCTGACTTTC. Variable domain in full (rest from reference TRBV7-9 and TRBJ2-6): DTGVSQNPRHKITKRGQNVTFRCDPISEHNRLYWYRQTLGQGPEFLTYFQNEAQLEKSRLLSDRFSAERPKGSFSTLEIQRTEQGDSAMYLCASSLGSSGANVLTFGAGSRLTVL.

This rearrangement joins TRBV6-5 to TRBJ1-1; a possible D gene is TRBD1 (6 bases). From germline, CDR1 is MNHEY and CDR2 SVGAGI. Trimming removed 0 bases at V and 4 bases at J, with 12 bases between. This CDR3 has 15 amino acids. CDR3 sequence: CASSYSYRVGTEAFF. The DNA for the CDR3 is TGTGCCAGCAGTTACTCTTACAGGGTTGGCACTGAAGCTTTCTTT.

The V and J genes are TRBV12-3 or TRBV12-4 and TRBJ1-6; D uncertain. The length of the CDR3 is 13 residues. Trimming took off 6 bases at V and 7 bases at J, with 10 bases between the two ends. The CDR3 DNA is TGTGCCAGCAGCCCTGTTCGGAATTCACCCCTCCACTTT. This sequence encodes CASSPVRNSPLHF.

This chain joins TRBV6-2 or TRBV6-3 and TRBJ1-5, with TRBD1 matching 7 bases. Germline V gene data show CDR1 as MNHEY and CDR2 as SVGEGT. CDR3 length: 15 amino acids. V shed 5 bases, J shed 4 bases, and the junction held 8 bases outside the gene matches. This CDR3 reads CASSRGGAGNQPQHF. CDR3 nucleotides: TGTGCCAGCAGTCGAGGGGGCGCAGGGAATCAGCCCCAGCATTTT.

V usage is TRBV4-3 and J usage is TRBJ2-5; weak D call: TRBD2 (6 bases). The CDR3 has 15 amino acids. V was shortened by 2 bases and J by 5 bases, with 15 bases between the two germline ends. Germline assignment: CDR1 LGHNA and CDR2 YSLEER. CDR3 loop: CASSQLLGGRETQYF. The CDR3 nucleotides read TGCGCCAGCAGCCAACTGTTGGGGGGACGGGAGACCCAGTACTTC.

This chain links TRBV12-3 or TRBV12-4 with TRBJ2-1, with D uncertain. The CDR3 length is 12 residues. Trimming removed 1 base at V and 10 bases at J, with 8 bases between. This CDR3 reads CASSLVGGEQFF. The CDR3 DNA follows: TGTGCCAGCAGTTTAGTCGGCGGAGAGCAGTTCTTC.

The chain has TRBV10-2 and TRBJ1-4; D is possibly TRBD1 (5 bases). The CDR3 consists of 14 residues. The germline V gene encodes CDR1 WSHSY and CDR2 SAAADI. V was shortened by 9 bases and J by 6 bases, with 17 bases between the two germline ends. CDR3 nucleotides: TGCGCCAGTAACTCTAGGGGCGGCTATGAAAAACTGTTTTTT. Translated, it gives CASNSRGGYEKLFF.

The rearrangement links TRBV28 to TRBJ2-3; 11 positions agree with TRBD2. Unmatched junction bases numbered 6, after V lost 3 bases and J lost 1 base. Germline V gene data show CDR1 as MDHEN and CDR2 as SYDVKM. CDR3 length: 17 amino acids. The CDR3 loop is CASSFATSGSRTDTQYF. The CDR3 nucleotides read TGTGCCAGCAGTTTTGCCACTAGCGGGAGTCGCACAGATACGCAGTATTTT.

The chain recombines TRBV14 with TRBJ1-3; D not resolved. The ends were cut back, 4 bases at V and 14 bases at J, with 12 bases in the middle. The CDR3 has 11 residues. Germline loops: CDR1 SGHDN, CDR2 FVKESK. Written as DNA, the CDR3 is TGTGCCAGCAGCCCGAACAGTATCCTATATTTT. It is translated as CASSPNSILYF. The variable domain in full, with the rest retrieved from reference TRBV14 and TRBJ1-3, is EAGVTQFPSHSVIEKGQTVTLRCDPISGHDNLYWYRRVMGKEIKFLLHFVKESKQDESGMPNNRFLAERTGGTYSTLKVQPAELEDSGVYFCASSPNSILYFGEGSWLTVV.

J is TRBJ2-7 and V is TRBV5-1; 10 bases agree with TRBD1. V trimming: 2 bases; J trimming: 2 bases; junction bases outside the gene matches: 4. Per germline, CDR1 SGHRS and CDR2 YFSETQ. CDR3 size: 15 residues. The CDR3 here is CASSFRGQGTYEQYF. For the CDR3, the DNA is TGCGCCAGCAGCTTTCGGGGACAGGGGACCTACGAGCAGTACTTC.

The rearrangement uses TRBV6-6 and TRBJ1-2, with D uncertain. Trimming stripped 0 bases from V and 6 bases from J, with 8 bases between. Germline lookup yields CDR1 MNHNY and CDR2 SVGAGI (reference sequence). The CDR3 contains 13 residues. The DNA for the CDR3 is TGTGCCAGCAGTTACTCGCGGGAGGATGGCTACACCTTC. It translates to CASSYSREDGYTF.

This chain uses TRBV24-1 with TRBJ2-7; D may be TRBD1 (6 bases). CDR1 is KGHDR, CDR2 SFDVKD, per germline. V was trimmed by 4 bases and J by 9 bases, leaving 15 bases between them. The CDR3 sequence is 13 residues long. CDR3 loop: CATSEGTPRRQYF. In DNA form, the CDR3 reads TGTGCCACCAGTGAGGGGACACCCCGACGGCAGTACTTC.

This clone was seen a handful of times. This chain uses TRBV6-5 with TRBJ1-5, with D uncertain. V shed 5 bases and J shed 5 bases, with 13 bases lying between them. Germline CDR1 is MNHEY and CDR2 is SVGAGI. This CDR3 spans 14 amino acids. The CDR3 region has the DNA TGTGCCAGCAGTCGTACAGTGGCAGATCAGCCCCAGCATTTT. As protein: CASSRTVADQPQHF.

The V call is TRBV6-6, the J call TRBJ2-5; TRBD2 agrees at 10 bases. Unmatched junction bases numbered 7, after V lost 6 bases and J lost 9 bases. CDR1 and CDR2 from the germline V gene are MNHNY and SVGAGI (reference sequence). This CDR3 is 13 amino acids long. CDR3 coding DNA: TGTGCCAGCAGCGCCAGTAGCGGGGGGTCCCAGTACTTC. Residues: CASSASSGGSQYF.

This clone has just one count. The chain is built from TRBV7-2 and TRBJ1-1; 8 bases align to TRBD1. The CDR3 has 12 amino acids. The germline gives CDR1 SGHTA, CDR2 FQGNSA. V lost 3 bases, J lost 10 bases, and 4 bases stayed unmatched. CDR3 sequence: CASSLDRARAFF. The CDR3 DNA reads as TGTGCCAGCAGCTTGGACAGGGCCCGAGCTTTCTTT.

The chain links TRBV6-1 to TRBJ1-4; D is uncertain. This CDR3 is 15 amino acids long. Germline CDR1 reads MNHNS; CDR2 reads SASEGT. Trimming cost V 3 bases and J 0 bases, with 8 bases left between them. CDR3 sequence reads: CASSEYTTTNEKLFF. The CDR3 coding sequence is TGTGCCAGCAGTGAGTACACAACAACTAATGAAAAACTGTTTTTT.